This T cell receptor beta chain was recovered during a study of tumor-infiltrating lymphocytes in primary liver carcinoma. Trimming left V 2 bases short and J 1 base short, with 14 bases between. CDR3 length equals 16 residues. The germline V gene has CDR1 MNHEY and CDR2 SVGAGI. Taking 20-30 mg of unsorted bulk tissue, the authors co-extracted RNA and DNA. TCR beta cDNA came from around 500 ng total RNA, primed with a constant-region primer. Construction of TCR beta libraries relied on three successive nested multiplex PCR rounds employing slightly modified ARM-PCR. PCR rounds one and two used TRBV1-TRBV30 forward primers with a C-beta reverse primer for about 11 cycles each. TCRdb passed the multiplex PCR reads through MiXCR, listing each CDR3 protein once. The table records about 190,000 distinct CDR3 sequences, 85% of them present only once.

The chain combines TRBV6-5 with TRBJ2-5; D perhaps matches TRBD2 (5 bases). This clonotype was sampled from a middle-aged man with primary liver carcinoma and hepatitis B virus infection. What was sequenced was tumor tissue from primary liver carcinoma. The CDR3 DNA reads TGTGCCAGCAGTTACGCTGCCAACGGAGGCCAAGAGACCCAGTACTTC. Its protein product is CASSYAANGGQETQYF.